What follows is one T cell receptor (beta chain) and its context. This specimen comes from a study of blood T cell repertoires in COVID-19. In the authors' methods: Estimation of nucleated cell counts was performed using reference gene primer amplification. Libraries were prepared by immunoSEQ multiplex PCR; TCRdb keeps only in-frame clonotypes and omits some of them. V and J calls and clone size come straight from that table; D and trimming were deduced from the DNA. The repertoire consists of 65,000 to 95,000 clones, with about 73% occurring once and the leading ten covering about a third. The TCR originated in a man aged 55 to 69 with COVID-19, enrolled during active disease. The sample was peripheral blood.

CDR3 nucleotides: TGTGCCAGCAGCTTAGGAGCGGGTTCCTACGAGCAGTACTTC. This sequence encodes CASSLGAGSYEQYF. The chain joins TRBV7-3 to TRBJ2-7; weak D call: TRBD2 (6 bases). This CDR3 has 14 amino acids. V dropped 2 bases and J dropped 1 base, with 9 bases sitting between them. Germline V gene data show CDR1 as SGHTA and CDR2 as FQGTGA.